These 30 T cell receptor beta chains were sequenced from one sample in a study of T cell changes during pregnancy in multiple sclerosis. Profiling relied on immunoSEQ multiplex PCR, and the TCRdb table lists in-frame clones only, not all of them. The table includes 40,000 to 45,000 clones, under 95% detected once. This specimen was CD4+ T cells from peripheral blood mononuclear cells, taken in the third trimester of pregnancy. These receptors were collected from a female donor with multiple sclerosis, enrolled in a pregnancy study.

This chain's CDR3 is CASSQDNPGNPSGNTIYF. The DNA of the CDR3 is TGCGCCAGCAGCCAAGATAATCCAGGGAACCCCTCTGGAAACACCATATATTTT. The V gene is TRBV4-1, the J gene TRBJ1-3, with D possibly TRBD1 on 5 matching bases. V was pared by 0 bases and J by 0 bases, with 15 bases between. The CDR3 totals 18 residues. Germline CDR1 is MGHRA and CDR2 is YSYEKL.

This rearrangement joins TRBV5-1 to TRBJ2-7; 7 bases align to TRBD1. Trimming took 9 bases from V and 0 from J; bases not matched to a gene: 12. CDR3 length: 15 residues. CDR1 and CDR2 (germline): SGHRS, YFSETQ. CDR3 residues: CATPTGVAASYEQYF. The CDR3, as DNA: TGCGCCACCCCAACAGGGGTAGCAGCCTCCTACGAGCAGTACTTC. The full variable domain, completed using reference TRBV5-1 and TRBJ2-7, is KAGVTQTPRYLIKTRGQQVTLSCSPISGHRSVSWYQQTPGQGLQFLFEYFSETQRNKGNFPGRFSGRQFSNSRSEMNVSTLELGDSALYLCATPTGVAASYEQYFGPGTRLTVT.

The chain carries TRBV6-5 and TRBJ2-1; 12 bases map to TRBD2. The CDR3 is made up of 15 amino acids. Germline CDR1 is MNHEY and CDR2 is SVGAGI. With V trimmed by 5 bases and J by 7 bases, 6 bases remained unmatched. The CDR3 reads CASSTTSGSPNEQFF. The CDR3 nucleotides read TGTGCCAGCAGTACGACTAGCGGGAGCCCAAATGAGCAGTTCTTC.

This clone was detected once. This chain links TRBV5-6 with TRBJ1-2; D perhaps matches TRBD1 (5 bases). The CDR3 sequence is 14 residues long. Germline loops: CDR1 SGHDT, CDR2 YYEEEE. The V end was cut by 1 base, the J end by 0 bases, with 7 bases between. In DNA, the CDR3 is TGTGCCAGCAGCTTGCGGGGGACTAACTATGGCTACACCTTC. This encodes CASSLRGTNYGYTF. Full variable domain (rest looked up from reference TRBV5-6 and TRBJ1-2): DAGVTQSPTHLIKTRGQQVTLRCSPKSGHDTVSWYQQALGQGPQFIFQYYEEEERQRGNFPDRFSGHQFPNYSSELNVNALLLGDSALYLCASSLRGTNYGYTFGSGTRLTVV.

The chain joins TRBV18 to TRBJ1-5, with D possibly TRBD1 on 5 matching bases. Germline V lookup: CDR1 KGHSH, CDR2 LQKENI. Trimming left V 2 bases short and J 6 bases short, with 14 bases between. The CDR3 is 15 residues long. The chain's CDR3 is CASSPSLGGGQPQHF. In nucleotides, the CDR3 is TGTGCCAGCTCACCAAGTCTGGGGGGGGGTCAGCCCCAGCATTTT.

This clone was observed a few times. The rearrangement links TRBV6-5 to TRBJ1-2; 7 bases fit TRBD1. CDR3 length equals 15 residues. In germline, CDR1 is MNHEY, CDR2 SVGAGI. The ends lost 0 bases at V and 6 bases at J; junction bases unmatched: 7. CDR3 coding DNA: TGTGCCAGCAGTTACTCGAGCCAGGGGGAGCATGGCTACACCTTC. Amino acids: CASSYSSQGEHGYTF.

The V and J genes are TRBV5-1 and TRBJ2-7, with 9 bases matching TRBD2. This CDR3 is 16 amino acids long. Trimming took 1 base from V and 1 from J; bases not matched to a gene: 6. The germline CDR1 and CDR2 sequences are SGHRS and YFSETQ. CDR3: CASSLKAGGASYEQYF. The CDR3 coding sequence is TGCGCCAGCAGCTTGAAGGCGGGAGGGGCGTCCTACGAGCAGTACTTC.

The CDR3 sequence: CASSLVGAEQFF. The CDR3 coding sequence is TGTGCCAGCAGCTTGGTGGGGGCTGAGCAGTTCTTC. This chain uses TRBV5-5 with TRBJ2-1; possible D gene TRBD1, 6 bases. The CDR3 extends over 12 amino acids. Trimming pared 0 bases from V and 9 bases from J, leaving 7 bases between. CDR1 SGHKS and CDR2 YYEKEE come from the germline V gene (reference sequence). Full variable domain (remainder filled in from reference TRBV5-5 and TRBJ2-1): DAGVTQSPTHLIKTRGQQVTLRCSPISGHKSVSWYQQVLGQGPQFIFQYYEKEERGRGNFPDRFSARQFPNYSSELNVNALLLGDSALYLCASSLVGAEQFFGPGTRLTVL.

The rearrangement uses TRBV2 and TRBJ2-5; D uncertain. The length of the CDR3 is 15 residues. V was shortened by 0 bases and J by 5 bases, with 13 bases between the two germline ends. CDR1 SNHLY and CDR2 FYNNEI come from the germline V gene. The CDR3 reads CASSEALSWRETQYF. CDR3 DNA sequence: TGTGCCAGCAGTGAAGCGCTTAGCTGGCGGGAGACCCAGTACTTC.

The chain's CDR3 is CASSLAGGVGYTF. The CDR3 nucleotides read TGTGCCAGCAGCTTGGCCGGGGGAGTTGGCTACACCTTC. This chain links TRBV5-8 with TRBJ1-2; possible D gene TRBD1, 5 bases. Germline V gene data show CDR1 as SGHTS and CDR2 as YDEGEE. The CDR3 has 13 residues. V was shortened by 0 bases and J by 7 bases, with 10 bases between the two germline ends.

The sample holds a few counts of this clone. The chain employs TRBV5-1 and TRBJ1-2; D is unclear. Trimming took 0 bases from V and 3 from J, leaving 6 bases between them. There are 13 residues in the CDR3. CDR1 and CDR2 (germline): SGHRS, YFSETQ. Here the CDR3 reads CASSLVGDYGYTF. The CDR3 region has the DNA TGCGCCAGCAGCTTGGTAGGAGACTATGGCTACACCTTC.

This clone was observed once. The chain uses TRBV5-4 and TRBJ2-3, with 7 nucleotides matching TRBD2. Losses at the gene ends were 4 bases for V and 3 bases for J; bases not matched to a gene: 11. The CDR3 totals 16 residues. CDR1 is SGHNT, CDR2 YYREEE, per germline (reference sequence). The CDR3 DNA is TGTGCCAGCAGCCCTGGTAGGAGGGAGGGGACAGATACGCAGTATTTT. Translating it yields CASSPGRREGTDTQYF.

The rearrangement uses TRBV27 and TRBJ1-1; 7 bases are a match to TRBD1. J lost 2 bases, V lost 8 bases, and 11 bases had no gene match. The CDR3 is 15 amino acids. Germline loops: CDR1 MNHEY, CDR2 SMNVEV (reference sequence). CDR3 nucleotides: TGTGCCAGCCAAGAATTCGGACAGGTCAACACTGAAGCTTTCTTT. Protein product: CASQEFGQVNTEAFF.

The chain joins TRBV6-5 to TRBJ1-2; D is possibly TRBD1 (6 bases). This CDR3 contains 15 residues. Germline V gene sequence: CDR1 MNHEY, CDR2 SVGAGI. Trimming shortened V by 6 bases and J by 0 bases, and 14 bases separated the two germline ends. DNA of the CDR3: TGTGCCAGCAGATCACCGGGACAAACTAACTATGGCTACACCTTC. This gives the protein CASRSPGQTNYGYTF.

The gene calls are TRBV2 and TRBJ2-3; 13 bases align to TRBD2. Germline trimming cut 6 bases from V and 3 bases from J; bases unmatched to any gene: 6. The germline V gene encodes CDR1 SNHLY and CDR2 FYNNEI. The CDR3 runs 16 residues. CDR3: CASSLLAGGPTDTQYF. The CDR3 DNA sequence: TGTGCCAGCAGCCTACTAGCGGGAGGGCCAACAGATACGCAGTATTTT.

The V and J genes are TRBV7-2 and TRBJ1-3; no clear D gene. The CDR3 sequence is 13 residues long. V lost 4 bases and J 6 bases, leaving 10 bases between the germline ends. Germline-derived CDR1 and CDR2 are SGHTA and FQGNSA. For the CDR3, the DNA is TGTGCCAGCAGCTGGAGGCAGTTAAACACCATATATTTT. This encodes CASSWRQLNTIYF.

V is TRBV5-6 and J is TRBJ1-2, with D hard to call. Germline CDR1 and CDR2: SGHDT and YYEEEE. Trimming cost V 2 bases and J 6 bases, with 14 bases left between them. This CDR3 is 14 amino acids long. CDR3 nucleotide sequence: TGTGCCAGCAGCTTCTTTGGAATTACTAATGGCTACACCTTC. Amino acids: CASSFFGITNGYTF.

The CDR3 DNA reads TGCGCCAGCAGCTTGGGGCCAGGGGAACCCATTCAGTACTTC. It yields the protein CASSLGPGEPIQYF. The chain has TRBV5-1 and TRBJ2-4; tentative D call: TRBD1 (6 bases). From germline, CDR1 is SGHRS and CDR2 YFSETQ. V shed 0 bases and J shed 9 bases, with 13 bases lying between them. The CDR3 extends over 14 amino acids.

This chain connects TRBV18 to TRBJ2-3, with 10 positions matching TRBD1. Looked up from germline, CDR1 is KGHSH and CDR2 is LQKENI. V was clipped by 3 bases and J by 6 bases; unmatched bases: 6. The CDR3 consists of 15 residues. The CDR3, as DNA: TGTGCCAGCTCACCCCGACAGGGGGCTGTGGATACGCAGTATTTT. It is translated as CASSPRQGAVDTQYF. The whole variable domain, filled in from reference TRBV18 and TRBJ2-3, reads NAGVMQNPRHLVRRRGQEARLRCSPMKGHSHVYWYRQLPEEGLKFMVYLQKENIIDESGMPKERFSAEFPKEGPSILRIQQVVRGDSAAYFCASSPRQGAVDTQYFGPGTRLTVL.

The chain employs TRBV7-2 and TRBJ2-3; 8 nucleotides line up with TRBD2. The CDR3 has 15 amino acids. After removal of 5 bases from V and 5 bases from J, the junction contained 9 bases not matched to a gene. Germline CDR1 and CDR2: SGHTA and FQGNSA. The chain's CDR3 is CASSPPGGVGDTQYF. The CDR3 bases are TGTGCCAGCAGCCCGCCGGGAGGGGTAGGAGATACGCAGTATTTT.

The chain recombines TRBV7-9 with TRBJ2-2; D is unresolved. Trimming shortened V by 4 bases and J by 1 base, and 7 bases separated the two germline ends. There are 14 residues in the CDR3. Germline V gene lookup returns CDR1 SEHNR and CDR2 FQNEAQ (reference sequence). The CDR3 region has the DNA TGTGCCAGCAGCTCTAGAGGGAACACCGGGGAGCTGTTTTTT. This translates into CASSSRGNTGELFF.

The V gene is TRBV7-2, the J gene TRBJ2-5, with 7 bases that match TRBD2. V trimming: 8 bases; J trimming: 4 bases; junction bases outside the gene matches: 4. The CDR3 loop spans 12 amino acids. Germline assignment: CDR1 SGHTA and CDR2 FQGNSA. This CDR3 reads CASGRVSETQYF. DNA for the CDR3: TGTGCCAGCGGGAGGGTATCAGAGACCCAGTACTTC.

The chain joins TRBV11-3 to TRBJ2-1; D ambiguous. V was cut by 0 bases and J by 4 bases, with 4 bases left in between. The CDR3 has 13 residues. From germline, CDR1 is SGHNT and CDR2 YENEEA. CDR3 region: CASSLDLYNEQFF. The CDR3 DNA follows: TGTGCCAGCAGCTTAGACTTGTACAATGAGCAGTTCTTC.

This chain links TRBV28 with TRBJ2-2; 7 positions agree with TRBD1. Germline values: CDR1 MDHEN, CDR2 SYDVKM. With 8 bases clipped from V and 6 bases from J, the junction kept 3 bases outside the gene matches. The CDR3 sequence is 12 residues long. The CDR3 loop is CASLQGAGELFF. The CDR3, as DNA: TGTGCCAGCCTTCAGGGGGCCGGGGAGCTGTTTTTT. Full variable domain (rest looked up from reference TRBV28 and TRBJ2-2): DVKVTQSSRYLVKRTGEKVFLECVQDMDHENMFWYRQDPGLGLRLIYFSYDVKMKEKGDIPEGYSVSREKKERFSLILESASTNQTSMYLCASLQGAGELFFGEGSRLTVL.

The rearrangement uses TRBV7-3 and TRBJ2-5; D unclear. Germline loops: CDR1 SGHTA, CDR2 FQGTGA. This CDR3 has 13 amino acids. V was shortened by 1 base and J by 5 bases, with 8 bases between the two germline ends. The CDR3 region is CASSLRAKETQYF. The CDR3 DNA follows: TGTGCCAGCAGCTTAAGAGCGAAGGAGACCCAGTACTTC. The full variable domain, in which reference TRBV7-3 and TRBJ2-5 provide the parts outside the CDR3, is GAGVSQTPSNKVTEKGKYVELRCDPISGHTALYWYRQSLGQGPEFLIYFQGTGAADDSGLPNDRFFAVRPEGSVSTLKIQRTERGDSAVYLCASSLRAKETQYFGPGTRLLVL.

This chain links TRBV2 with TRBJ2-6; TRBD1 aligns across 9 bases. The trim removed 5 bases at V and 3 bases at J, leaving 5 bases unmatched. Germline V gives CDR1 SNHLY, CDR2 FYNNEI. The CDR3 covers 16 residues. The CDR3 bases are TGTGCCAGCAGTTCACAGGGGGCTTATGGGGCCAACGTCCTGACTTTC. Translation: CASSSQGAYGANVLTF.

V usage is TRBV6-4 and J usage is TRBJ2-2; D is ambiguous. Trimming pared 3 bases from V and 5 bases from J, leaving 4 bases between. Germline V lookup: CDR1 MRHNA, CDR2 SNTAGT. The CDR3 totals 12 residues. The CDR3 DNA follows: TGTGCCAGCAGTGATCGTACCGGGGAGCTGTTTTTT. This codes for CASSDRTGELFF.

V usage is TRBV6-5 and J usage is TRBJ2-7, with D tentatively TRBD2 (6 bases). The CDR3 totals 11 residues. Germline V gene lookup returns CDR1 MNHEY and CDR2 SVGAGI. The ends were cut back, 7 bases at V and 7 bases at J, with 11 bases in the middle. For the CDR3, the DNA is TGTGCCAGCACAGTCGGAGGGGAGCAGTACTTC. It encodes CASTVGGEQYF.

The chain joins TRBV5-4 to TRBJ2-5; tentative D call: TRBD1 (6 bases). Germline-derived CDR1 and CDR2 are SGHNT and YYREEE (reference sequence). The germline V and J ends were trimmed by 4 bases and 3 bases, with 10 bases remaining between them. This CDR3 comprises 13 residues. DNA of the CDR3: TGTGCCAGCAGCCCCCGGACAGAAGAGACCCAGTACTTC. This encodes CASSPRTEETQYF.

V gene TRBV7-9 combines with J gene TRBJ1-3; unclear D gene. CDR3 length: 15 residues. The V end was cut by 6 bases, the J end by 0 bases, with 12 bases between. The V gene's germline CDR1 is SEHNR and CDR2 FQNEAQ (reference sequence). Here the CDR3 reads CASSYLENSGNTIYF. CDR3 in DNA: TGTGCCAGCAGTTATCTTGAGAACTCTGGAAACACCATATATTTT.